Only a few counts were recorded for the clone carrying this TCR beta chain. Its antigen is currently unknown. These data originate in a study of T-cell memory formation after mild COVID-19. As for the study in general: TCR clusters largely stayed donor specific. Study findings and constraints: Some clones that responded turned up in pre-infection memory, which suggests that cross-reactive memory joined in.

V shed 1 base and J shed 3 bases, with 7 bases lying between them. The germline CDR1 and CDR2 sequences are MGHDK and SYGVNS. The CDR3 loop spans 14 amino acids. TCRdb reanalysed the 5' RACE reads using MiXCR and keeps one entry per CDR3 protein. The sample contains approximately 400,000 distinct CDR3 sequences, more than 15% of which appear only once. V and J are TRBV25-1 and TRBJ1-5, with TRBD1 as a possible D gene (6 bases). This sequence was found in a man younger than 35 who had mild COVID-19 (a few samples of this study predate the infection). Cell type and time point are not known. Material: PBMCs or a T cell subset sorted from them (not recorded which). In nucleotides, the CDR3 is TGTGCCAGCAGTGAATCAGGGGCCAATCAGCCCCAGCATTTT. Amino acids: CASSESGANQPQHF.